The 25 T cell receptor beta chains reported below all come from one sample, sequenced in a study of cytomegalovirus exposure and HLA in healthy donors. PCR primers comprised 60 Vbeta and 13 Jbeta primers. Here immunoSEQ multiplex PCR was the method, and the copy in TCRdb shows in-frame clones only, minus some. The data contain 100,000 to 120,000 clones, roughly 13% of them singletons. Material: PBMCs. The receptors come from a man aged 35-49 years in good health and CMV-seropositive.

This clone has a single count. This sequence joins TRBV5-1 and TRBJ2-1; 7 nucleotides align to TRBD2. Trimming removed 2 bases from V and 3 bases from J; junction bases left unmatched: 5. The germline gives CDR1 SGHRS, CDR2 YFSETQ. The CDR3 sequence is 15 residues long. CDR3 sequence: CASSFLAGNYNEQFF. The CDR3 DNA reads as TGCGCCAGCAGCTTCTTAGCGGGCAACTACAATGAGCAGTTCTTC. The variable domain in full, with the rest retrieved from reference TRBV5-1 and TRBJ2-1, is KAGVTQTPRYLIKTRGQQVTLSCSPISGHRSVSWYQQTPGQGLQFLFEYFSETQRNKGNFPGRFSGRQFSNSRSEMNVSTLELGDSALYLCASSFLAGNYNEQFFGPGTRLTVL.

The chain has TRBV7-9 and TRBJ2-1; 9 bases are shared with TRBD1. This CDR3 contains 15 residues. Germline lookup yields CDR1 SEHNR and CDR2 FQNEAQ (reference sequence). With V trimmed by 6 bases and J by 1 base, 4 bases remained unmatched. The CDR3, as DNA: TGTGCCAGCAGTCTAGGACAGGGGTCCTACAATGAGCAGTTCTTC. Amino acids: CASSLGQGSYNEQFF.

This clone was recorded a few times. This chain uses TRBV4-1 with TRBJ2-7, with 10 positions matching TRBD2. Germline CDR1 reads MGHRA; CDR2 reads YSYEKL. CDR3 length: 16 amino acids. With V trimmed by 0 bases and J by 5 bases, 7 bases remained unmatched. CDR3 sequence (DNA): TGCGCCAGCAGCCAAGAAGTCGCGCTAGCGGGAGACGAGCAGTACTTC. Its protein is CASSQEVALAGDEQYF.

The chain joins TRBV4-3 to TRBJ2-3; 7 positions match TRBD1. The CDR3 spans 15 residues. The ends lost 1 base at V and 4 bases at J; junction bases unmatched: 5. The germline gives CDR1 LGHNA, CDR2 YSLEER. The CDR3 region is CASSQALQGADTQYF. The CDR3 bases are TGCGCCAGCAGCCAAGCACTCCAGGGGGCAGATACGCAGTATTTT.

The rearrangement uses TRBV7-2 and TRBJ2-3, with a possible D match to TRBD2 (6 bases). V lost 5 bases to trimming and J lost 0 bases, with 15 bases between them. Germline loops: CDR1 SGHTA, CDR2 FQGNSA. This CDR3 has 16 amino acids. CDR3 protein: CASSISSVLSTDTQYF. The DNA of the CDR3 is TGTGCCAGCAGCATTTCTAGCGTGCTGAGCACAGATACGCAGTATTTT. The full variable domain, completed using reference TRBV7-2 and TRBJ2-3, is GAGVSQSPSNKVTEKGKDVELRCDPISGHTALYWYRQSLGQGLEFLIYFQGNSAPDKSGLPSDRFSAERTGGSVSTLTIQRTQQEDSAVYLCASSISSVLSTDTQYFGPGTRLTVL.

About this clone: Lacking the conserved final phenylalanine or tryptophan, this CDR3 likely reflects a read error. No DNA is shown, since the ends of the CDR3 on it are uncertain; the CDR3 is the one TCRdb lists. The V call is TRBV10-3, the J call TRBJ2-3; the D call of TRBD1 is as the table states it, not checked on the DNA. The CDR3 region is 15 residues in length, termini included. Germline values: CDR1 ENHRY, CDR2 SYGVKD. The CDR3 loop reads CAISEWGQHTDTKYL.

This clone was seen only a few times. V and J are TRBV5-1 and TRBJ1-5; 7 bases align to TRBD1. Germline CDR1 is SGHRS and CDR2 is YFSETQ. This CDR3 comprises 15 residues. V dropped 4 bases and J dropped 0; count of bases not matched to a gene: 4. The CDR3 region has the DNA TGCGCCAGCAGCCCGGGACAGTATAGCAATCAGCCCCAGCATTTT. Translating it yields CASSPGQYSNQPQHF. Looking up the rest from reference TRBV5-1 and TRBJ1-5 gives the full variable domain: KAGVTQTPRYLIKTRGQQVTLSCSPISGHRSVSWYQQTPGQGLQFLFEYFSETQRNKGNFPGRFSGRQFSNSRSEMNVSTLELGDSALYLCASSPGQYSNQPQHFGDGTRLSIL.

V gene TRBV6-5 combines with J gene TRBJ2-3, with D possibly being TRBD1 (7 bases). The length of the CDR3 is 13 residues. CDR1 MNHEY and CDR2 SVGAGI come from the germline V gene. The V end was cut by 8 bases, the J end by 2 bases, with 11 bases between. CDR3 residues: CASRRGATDTQYF. The DNA of the CDR3 is TGTGCCAGCCGCAGGGGGGCCACAGATACGCAGTATTTT.

This clone was detected only a few times. The rearrangement links TRBV10-1 to TRBJ1-1, with D hard to call. V was clipped by 3 bases and J by 0 bases, with 11 bases between them. The CDR3 contains 15 residues. Germline assignment: CDR1 WNHNN and CDR2 SYGVQD (reference sequence). CDR3 loop: CASSDGVAVNTEAFF. The DNA for the CDR3 is TGCGCCAGCAGTGACGGGGTTGCGGTGAACACTGAAGCTTTCTTT.

The J gene is TRBJ1-6, the V gene TRBV6-5; D is unclear. This CDR3 has 13 residues. The germline V and J ends were trimmed by 4 bases and 6 bases, with 7 bases remaining between them. Germline V lookup: CDR1 MNHEY, CDR2 SVGAGI. The chain's CDR3 is CASSSDFNSPLHF. DNA of the CDR3: TGTGCCAGCAGTTCGGACTTTAATTCACCCCTCCACTTT.

V usage is TRBV5-4 and J usage is TRBJ2-1, with 14 positions matching TRBD2. The J segment lost 6 bases and the V segment lost 4 bases, leaving 12 bases of the junction unmatched. This CDR3 is 18 amino acids long. Per the germline V gene, CDR1 is SGHNT and CDR2 is YYREEE (reference sequence). CDR3 nucleotide sequence: TGTGCCAGCAGCCTGCGACTAGCGGGAGGGCCCCACCTCAATGAGCAGTTCTTC. Its translation is CASSLRLAGGPHLNEQFF. Together with reference TRBV5-4 and TRBJ2-1, the CDR3 gives the full variable domain: ETGVTQSPTHLIKTRGQQVTLRCSSQSGHNTVSWYQQALGQGPQFIFQYYREEENGRGNFPPRFSGLQFPNYSSELNVNALELDDSALYLCASSLRLAGGPHLNEQFFGPGTRLTVL.

This CDR3 is CSAKTGLHSGNEQYF. DNA for the CDR3: TGCAGCGCTAAGACGGGACTCCATTCGGGCAACGAGCAGTACTTC. This sequence joins TRBV29-1 and TRBJ2-7, with D perhaps TRBD2 (6 bases). Germline CDR1 reads SQVTM; CDR2 reads ANQGSEA. The CDR3 runs 15 residues. V dropped 7 bases and J dropped 5 bases, with 24 bases sitting between them.

A few counts support this clone. CDR3 nucleotide sequence: TGCAGCGCCGACCAGGGAGGGTACGAAAAACTGTTTTTT. This sequence encodes CSADQGGYEKLFF. The rearrangement links TRBV29-1 to TRBJ1-4; D possibly corresponds to TRBD1 (5 bases). The CDR3 extends over 13 amino acids. Trimming pared 7 bases from V and 8 bases from J, leaving 17 bases between. Looked up from germline, CDR1 is SQVTM and CDR2 is ANQGSEA.

The chain is built from TRBV6-5 and TRBJ2-7; 9 bases match TRBD1. Trimming removed 9 bases from V and 2 bases from J; junction bases left unmatched: 8. This CDR3 has 14 amino acids. Germline V gene sequence: CDR1 MNHEY, CDR2 SVGAGI. The CDR3 protein is CASRWDREAYEQYF. The CDR3 DNA is TGTGCCAGTCGGTGGGACAGGGAGGCCTACGAGCAGTACTTC.

This clone was seen only a few times. The chain carries TRBV9 and TRBJ2-1; 14 bases map to TRBD2. CDR1 is SGDLS and CDR2 is YYNGEE in the germline V gene. J lost 9 bases, V lost 7 bases, and 9 bases had no gene match. The CDR3 sequence is 15 residues long. The CDR3 loop reads CASSRRLAGGAEQFF. In nucleotides, the CDR3 is TGTGCCAGCTCCCGGCGACTAGCGGGAGGGGCTGAGCAGTTCTTC. The full variable domain, with the rest looked up from reference TRBV9 and TRBJ2-1, is DSGVTQTPKHLITATGQRVTLRCSPRSGDLSVYWYQQSLDQGLQFLIQYYNGEERAKGNILERFSAQQFPDLHSELNLSSLELGDSALYFCASSRRLAGGAEQFFGPGTRLTVL.

The rearrangement joins TRBV28 to TRBJ2-1; 9 bases are a match to TRBD2. Looked up from germline, CDR1 is MDHEN and CDR2 is SYDVKM. V gave up 2 bases and J gave up 9 bases; unmatched junction bases: 11. CDR3 length equals 16 residues. The chain's CDR3 is CASSLGQLAGVSEQFF. The CDR3 DNA is TGTGCCAGCAGTTTAGGCCAATTAGCGGGAGTTTCTGAGCAGTTCTTC.

This clone came up a few times. The V and J genes are TRBV5-1 and TRBJ1-4; 7 nucleotides match TRBD1. The CDR3 loop spans 17 amino acids. Germline CDR1 SGHRS, CDR2 YFSETQ. V lost 0 bases and J lost 8; bases outside the gene matches: 13. This CDR3 reads CASSLAHRTGPGEKLFF. The CDR3 DNA sequence: TGCGCCAGCAGCTTGGCTCACCGGACAGGTCCTGGGGAAAAACTGTTTTTT.

This rearrangement joins TRBV7-2 to TRBJ2-7; 9 bases align to TRBD1. CDR3 length: 14 residues. Trimming at V came to 1 base and at J to 6 bases, leaving 4 bases not matched to a gene. CDR1 SGHTA and CDR2 FQGNSA come from the germline V gene. The CDR3 sequence is CASSLDRGPSEQYF. CDR3 coding DNA: TGTGCCAGCAGCTTAGACAGGGGGCCTAGCGAGCAGTACTTC. Using reference TRBV7-2 and TRBJ2-7 for the parts outside the CDR3, the full variable domain is GAGVSQSPSNKVTEKGKDVELRCDPISGHTALYWYRQSLGQGLEFLIYFQGNSAPDKSGLPSDRFSAERTGGSVSTLTIQRTQQEDSAVYLCASSLDRGPSEQYFGPGTRLTVT.

The chain uses TRBV7-2 and TRBJ1-4, with 7 nucleotides matching TRBD1. CDR3 size: 14 residues. V was pared by 5 bases and J by 7 bases, with 7 bases of the junction left unmatched. Germline V CDR1 and CDR2: SGHTA, FQGNSA. CDR3 region: CASSPQGRGEKLFF. For the CDR3, the DNA is TGTGCCAGCAGCCCACAGGGGCGCGGTGAAAAACTGTTTTTT.

This clone was detected only a few times. CDR3 in amino acids: CASSESGGNYGYTF. The CDR3 DNA is TGTGCCAGCAGTGAATCAGGGGGGAACTATGGCTACACCTTC. The V and J genes are TRBV6-1 and TRBJ1-2; 7 bases map to TRBD1. The germline V gene has CDR1 MNHNS and CDR2 SASEGT. The ends lost 2 bases at V and 2 bases at J; junction bases unmatched: 2. CDR3 length: 14 amino acids.

This clone turned up a few times. The chain has TRBV21-1 and TRBJ1-1. TRBV21-1 is described as a pseudogene. This CDR3 is 14 amino acids long. The DNA for the CDR3 is TGTGCCAGCAGCCGAATCAGTGAGGACACTGAAGCTTTCTTT. This gives the protein CASSRISEDTEAFF.

This clone turned up a few times. The junction does not match germline at one end; this may be a read error. The same CDR3 can be traced to other DNA sequences in this sample. The chain joins TRBV5-1 to TRBJ1-1; D gene unclear. The CDR3 contains 14 residues. Germline CDR1 SGHRS, CDR2 YFSETQ. CDR3 DNA sequence: TGCGCCAGCAGCTTGTTCGGGGAAGACACTGAGGCTTTCTTT. Translating it yields CASSLFGEDTEAFF.

Only a few counts were recorded for this clone. The chain is built from TRBV7-9 and TRBJ2-7; the D gene is possibly TRBD2 (6 bases). Trimming took 5 bases from V and 6 from J, leaving 17 bases between them. Germline CDR1 is SEHNR and CDR2 is FQNEAQ (reference sequence). The CDR3 loop spans 14 amino acids. CDR3 loop: CASSGGLLRGEQYF. CDR3 DNA sequence: TGTGCCAGCAGCGGGGGACTCCTCCGGGGCGAGCAGTACTTC.

This clone was seen a handful of times. The chain is built from TRBV7-2 and TRBJ1-1, with D possibly matching TRBD1 (6 bases). Germline V gene sequence: CDR1 SGHTA, CDR2 FQGNSA. The CDR3 loop spans 14 amino acids. V lost 6 bases and J lost 3, with 14 bases in between. This CDR3 is CASRRMQGHTEAFF. The CDR3 DNA is TGTGCCAGCAGACGTATGCAGGGGCACACTGAAGCTTTCTTT.

The J gene is TRBJ2-2, the V gene TRBV25-1; 7 bases map to TRBD1. The CDR3 extends over 15 amino acids. Germline V lookup: CDR1 MGHDK, CDR2 SYGVNS. Trimming took 4 bases from V and 7 from J; bases not matched to a gene: 9. The CDR3 sequence: CASSGDSPRGGELFF. In DNA form, the CDR3 reads TGTGCCAGCAGTGGGGACAGTCCACGGGGCGGGGAGCTGTTTTTT.